The rows below give T cell receptor beta chains drawn from one sample of a study of response to subunit inactivated influenza vaccine. TCRdb reprocessed the RT-PCR reads with MiXCR, giving one entry per CDR3 protein. The table records 860,000 or so distinct CDR3 sequences, less than 25% of them present only once. Sequenced material: PBMCs from blood, taken 4 to 6 days after vaccination. The receptors come from a man aged 50 to 60 who received an inactivated influenza vaccine. CDR3s include the opening cysteine and the closing phenylalanine or tryptophan. The D gene is left open where the match is weak. Size is stated for part of the rows, as once, few or many counts, or as a class when the clone is expanded.

>TRBD1|-|TRBV6-5|TRBJ2-5|15
TGTGCCAGCAGTTCGCCGGGACAGGGGCTGGAGACCCAGTACTTC
CASSSPGQGLETQYF
>-|-|TRBV11-2|TRBJ2-3|13
TGTGCCAGCAGCCGGGACCATTTAGATACGCAGTATTTT
CASSRDHLDTQYF
>-|-|TRBV7-2|TRBJ2-1|14
TGTGCCAGCAGCTTCAGGGAAACGTACAATGAGCAGTTCTTC
CASSFRETYNEQFF
>TRBD1|-|TRBV5-1|TRBJ1-1|15
TGCGCCAGCAGCACGGGACAGTTGATGAACACTGGAGCTTTCTTT
CASSTGQLMNTGAFF
>-|-|TRBV4-2|TRBJ1-5|13
TGTGCCAGCAGCCAGTCAGTCAATCAGCCCCAGCATTTT
CASSQSVNQPQHF
>-|few|TRBV12-3/TRBV12-4|TRBJ1-2|13
TGTGCCAGCAGCCGACTGACAACAGGCGGCTACACCTTC
CASSRLTTGGYTF
>-|-|TRBV5-1|TRBJ2-2|16
TGCGCCAGCAGCTTGGAAGGACAGACTAACACCGGGGAGCTGTTTTTT
CASSLEGQTNTGELFF
>-|few|TRBV28|TRBJ2-1|15
TGTGCCAGCAGTTTATCGGGTGACTTTTACAATGAGCAGTTCTTC
CASSLSGDFYNEQFF
>TRBD1|-|TRBV12-3/TRBV12-4|TRBJ1-1|20
TGTGCCAGCAGTTTTAGACAGGGCGGCGGTGTAATACTAACGAACACTGAAGCTTTCTTT
CASSFRQGGGVILTNTEAFF
>TRBD1|few|TRBV24-1|TRBJ2-7|13
TGTGCCACCAGAGGGACAGGGTCCTACGAGCAGTACTTC
CATRGTGSYEQYF
>-|-|TRBV20-1|TRBJ1-2|15
TGCAGTGCTAGAGATTCAAACCAAGCTAACTATGGCTACACCTTC
CSARDSNQANYGYTF
>TRBD1|once|TRBV6-2/TRBV6-3|TRBJ2-1|19
TGTGCCAGCAGTTTGGTTGGGACAGGCCATATTAGCTCCTACAATGAGCAGTTCTTC
CASSLVGTGHISSYNEQFF
>TRBD1|few|TRBV7-2|TRBJ2-7|14
TGTGCCAGCAGCTTCCGGGACAGGGTCTACGAGCAGTACTTC
CASSFRDRVYEQYF
>-|few|TRBV5-1|TRBJ2-7|13
TGCGCCAGCAGCTTGGCCACGGTGGGCGAGCAGTACTTC
CASSLATVGEQYF
>TRBD1|-|TRBV5-1|TRBJ1-1|15
TGCGCCAGCAGCCGGACAGGGCAGCAGAACACTGAAGCTTTCTTT
CASSRTGQQNTEAFF
>-|-|TRBV11-2|TRBJ2-4|19
TGTGCCAGCAGCTTTAGACAGGGAGGGACACCCGACCCCAAAAACATTCAGTACTTC
CASSFRQGGTPDPKNIQYF
>TRBD2|few|TRBV5-1|TRBJ2-5|15
TGCGCCAGCAGCAGATCAGCGGGGGAACGAGAGACCCAGTACTTC
CASSRSAGERETQYF
>-|many|TRBV20-1|TRBJ2-5|14
TGCAGTGCGCGGACCCGTCTGGGCGGGGAGACCCAGTACTTC
CSARTRLGGETQYF
>-|-|TRBV4-1|TRBJ1-4|17
TGCGCCAGCAGCCGAGTTCTATTGGGACCTTTTAATGAAAAACTGTTTTTT
CASSRVLLGPFNEKLFF
>-|-|TRBV3-1|TRBJ1-5|14
TGTGCCAGCAGCCGGTCACAGGGAGTTCAGCCCCAGCATTTT
CASSRSQGVQPQHF
>TRBD2|-|TRBV20-1|TRBJ2-3|13
TGCAGTGCCGCGGGACTAGCTAAAGATACGCAGTATTTT
CSAAGLAKDTQYF
>TRBD2|-|TRBV6-2/TRBV6-3|TRBJ2-6|21
TGTGCCAGCAGTTACTCGGTGTCGGACGGGAGGTTTAACTCTGGGGCCAACGTCCTGACTTTC
CASSYSVSDGRFNSGANVLTF
>TRBD2|few|TRBV9|TRBJ2-1|17
TGTGCCAGCAGCTCGAACCCTCTAGCGGGAGAAGTCAATGAGCAGTTCTTC
CASSSNPLAGEVNEQFF
>-|-|TRBV7-9|TRBJ2-7|15
TGTGCCAGCAGCCACACAGCCGGCGGACTGGGCGAGCAGTACTTC
CASSHTAGGLGEQYF
>TRBD1|few|TRBV20-1|TRBJ2-3|19
TGCAGTGCTAGAGATGACAGGGGTGGGGCGGGATATTTCACAGATACGCAGTATTTT
CSARDDRGGAGYFTDTQYF
>-|-|TRBV15|TRBJ1-3|12
TGTGCCACCAGCAGGGCTGGAAACACCATATATTTT
CATSRAGNTIYF
>TRBD1|-|TRBV20-1|TRBJ1-4|14
TGCAGTGCTGCCCAGGGGGCGCGTCGTGAAAAACTGTTTTTT
CSAAQGARREKLFF
>-|-|TRBV20-1|TRBJ1-1|13
TGCAGTGCCGGTCGGCAACAGAACACTGAAGCTTTCTTT
CSAGRQQNTEAFF
>-|few|TRBV6-2/TRBV6-3|TRBJ2-3|16
TGTGCCAGCAGTTACGGGTATGCGGGAACCCCAGATACGCAGTATTTT
CASSYGYAGTPDTQYF
>-|few|TRBV11-2|TRBJ2-5|13
TGTGCCAGCAGCTTACCTCAGCAAGAGACCCAGTACTTC
CASSLPQQETQYF
>-|few|TRBV20-1|TRBJ2-2|15
TGCAGTGCTAGCGGAGAAACTCCACGCACCGGGGAGCTGTTTTTT
CSASGETPRTGELFF
>TRBD2|-|TRBV20-1|TRBJ2-2|15
TGCAGTGCTAGTTCCGGGACTAGCGGGATCGGGGAGCTGTTTTTT
CSASSGTSGIGELFF
>TRBD2|-|TRBV20-1|TRBJ2-2|16
TGCAGTGCTAGAGTGGGACTAGCGAAGGGACTAAAAGAGCTGTTTTTT
CSARVGLAKGLKELFF
>-|-|TRBV28|TRBJ2-3|14
TGTGCCAGCAGTTCTATATGGGGGACAGATACGCAGTATTTT
CASSSIWGTDTQYF
>-|few|TRBV20-1|TRBJ2-5|16
TGCAGTGCTAGAGGCCTGGGAGGGGGGGCCTTGGAGACCCAGTACTTC
CSARGLGGGALETQYF
>-|-|TRBV3-1|TRBJ2-2|13
TGTGCCAGCAGCCAAGGACAGCCCGGGGAGCTGTTTTTT
CASSQGQPGELFF
>TRBD2|-|TRBV5-1|TRBJ2-3|14
TGCGCCAGCAGCGAAGGGACTAGCGGGGAGACGCAGTATTTT
CASSEGTSGETQYF
>-|-|TRBV2|TRBJ2-5|13
TGTGCCAGCAGCGGCGAACGGCGTGAGACCCAGTACTTC
CASSGERRETQYF
>-|few|TRBV16|TRBJ1-3|12
TGTGCCAGCAGCCAACTCCGAAACACCATATATTTT
CASSQLRNTIYF
>-|-|TRBV12-3/TRBV12-4|TRBJ1-4|12
TGTGCCAGCAGTTTTTCGGGGAAAAAACTGTTTTTT
CASSFSGKKLFF
>-|-|TRBV2|TRBJ2-7|12
TGTGCCAGCGAGCGGAGCTCCTACGAGCAGTACTTC
CASERSSYEQYF
>TRBD1|few|TRBV24-1|TRBJ2-6|18
TGTGCCACCAGTGATGGACAGGGGGGAGTGTCTGGGGCCAACGTCCTGACTTTC
CATSDGQGGVSGANVLTF
>-|few|TRBV20-1|TRBJ1-1|13
TGCAGTGCTAGAGATTTGGCGAACACTGAAGCTTTCTTT
CSARDLANTEAFF
>TRBD1|-|TRBV5-1|TRBJ2-3|13
TGCGCCAGCAGCGGGACAGGGTTTGATACGCAGTATTTT
CASSGTGFDTQYF
>-|once|TRBV2|TRBJ2-1|12
TGTGCCAGCAGTGAACGGCGGTATGAGCAGTTCTTC
CASSERRYEQFF
>TRBD2|few|TRBV7-8|TRBJ2-3|18
TGTGCCAGCAGCTCCCAACTGACTAGCGGGGATCTCACAGATACGCAGTATTTT
CASSSQLTSGDLTDTQYF
>-|-|TRBV12-3/TRBV12-4|TRBJ2-3|16
TGTGCCAGCAGCCACGGGGGACAACTAACCACAGATACGCAGTATTTT
CASSHGGQLTTDTQYF
>TRBD2|few|TRBV28|TRBJ2-1|15
TGTGCCAGCACCCCAGCGACTAGCGGGAGTAATGAGCAGTTCTTC
CASTPATSGSNEQFF
>-|few|TRBV7-3|TRBJ1-1|13
TGTGCCAGCAGCTTAATGACAGACACTGAAGCTTTCTTT
CASSLMTDTEAFF